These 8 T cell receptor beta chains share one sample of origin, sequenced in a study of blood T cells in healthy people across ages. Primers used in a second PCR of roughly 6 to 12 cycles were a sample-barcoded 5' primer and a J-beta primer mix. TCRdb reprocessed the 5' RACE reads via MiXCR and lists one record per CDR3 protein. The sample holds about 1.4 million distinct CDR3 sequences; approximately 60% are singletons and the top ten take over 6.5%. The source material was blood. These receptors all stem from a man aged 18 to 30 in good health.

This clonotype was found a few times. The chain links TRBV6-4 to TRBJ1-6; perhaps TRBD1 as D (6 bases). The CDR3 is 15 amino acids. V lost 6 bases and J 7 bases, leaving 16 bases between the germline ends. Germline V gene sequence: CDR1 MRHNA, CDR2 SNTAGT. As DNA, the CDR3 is TGTGCCAGCAGACTCAACAGGGCCGAAAATTCACCCCTCCACTTT. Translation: CASRLNRAENSPLHF.

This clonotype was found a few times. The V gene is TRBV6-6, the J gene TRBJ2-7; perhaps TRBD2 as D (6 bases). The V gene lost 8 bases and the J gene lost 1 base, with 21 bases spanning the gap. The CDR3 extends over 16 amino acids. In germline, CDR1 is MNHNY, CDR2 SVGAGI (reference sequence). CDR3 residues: CASCSQVWGDSYEQYF. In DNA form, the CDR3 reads TGTGCCAGCTGTTCCCAGGTTTGGGGGGATTCCTACGAGCAGTACTTC.

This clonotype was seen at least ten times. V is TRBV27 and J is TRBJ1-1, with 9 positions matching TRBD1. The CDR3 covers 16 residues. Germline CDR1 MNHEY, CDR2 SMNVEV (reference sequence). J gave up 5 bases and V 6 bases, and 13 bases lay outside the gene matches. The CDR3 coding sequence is TGTGCCAGCAGGGAGACAGGGGGATTTAAATTTACTGAAGCTTTCTTT. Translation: CASRETGGFKFTEAFF.

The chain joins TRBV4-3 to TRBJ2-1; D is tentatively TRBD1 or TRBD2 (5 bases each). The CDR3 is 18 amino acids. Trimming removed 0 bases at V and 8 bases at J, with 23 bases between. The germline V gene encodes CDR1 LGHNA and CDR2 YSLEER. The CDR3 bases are TGCGCCAGCAGCCAAGATCTGAGAGGGGCCCTAAAACCTCATGAGCAGTTCTTC. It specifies CASSQDLRGALKPHEQFF.

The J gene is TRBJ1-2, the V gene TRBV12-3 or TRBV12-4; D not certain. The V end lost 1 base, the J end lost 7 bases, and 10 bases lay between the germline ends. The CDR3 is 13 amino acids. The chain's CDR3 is CASSLEPVSGYTF. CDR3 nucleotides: TGTGCCAGCAGTTTAGAGCCGGTGAGTGGCTACACCTTC.

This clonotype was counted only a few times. CDR3 in amino acids: CASKTPSTGSSGANVLTF. The DNA of the CDR3 is TGCGCCAGCAAGACTCCTTCGACAGGGAGCTCTGGGGCCAACGTCCTGACTTTC. The rearrangement uses TRBV5-1 and TRBJ2-6, with 7 bases aligning to TRBD1. V lost 6 bases and J lost 0; bases outside the gene matches: 12. Germline-derived CDR1 and CDR2 are SGHRS and YFSETQ. This CDR3 contains 18 residues.

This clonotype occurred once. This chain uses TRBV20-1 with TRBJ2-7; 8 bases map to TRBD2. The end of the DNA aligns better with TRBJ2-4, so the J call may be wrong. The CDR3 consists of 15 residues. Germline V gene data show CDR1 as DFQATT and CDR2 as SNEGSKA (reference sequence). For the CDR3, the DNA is TGCAGTGCTAGGTATAGCGGGAAGGATCCGGGCATTCAGTACTTC. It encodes CSARYSGKDPGIQYF.

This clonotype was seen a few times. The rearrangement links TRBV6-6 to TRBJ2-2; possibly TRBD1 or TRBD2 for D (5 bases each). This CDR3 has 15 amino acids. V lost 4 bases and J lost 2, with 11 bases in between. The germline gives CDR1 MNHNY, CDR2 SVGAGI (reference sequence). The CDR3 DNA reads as TGTGCCAGCAGTTTCCACGGGGCCAACACCGGGGAGCTGTTTTTT. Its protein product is CASSFHGANTGELFF.